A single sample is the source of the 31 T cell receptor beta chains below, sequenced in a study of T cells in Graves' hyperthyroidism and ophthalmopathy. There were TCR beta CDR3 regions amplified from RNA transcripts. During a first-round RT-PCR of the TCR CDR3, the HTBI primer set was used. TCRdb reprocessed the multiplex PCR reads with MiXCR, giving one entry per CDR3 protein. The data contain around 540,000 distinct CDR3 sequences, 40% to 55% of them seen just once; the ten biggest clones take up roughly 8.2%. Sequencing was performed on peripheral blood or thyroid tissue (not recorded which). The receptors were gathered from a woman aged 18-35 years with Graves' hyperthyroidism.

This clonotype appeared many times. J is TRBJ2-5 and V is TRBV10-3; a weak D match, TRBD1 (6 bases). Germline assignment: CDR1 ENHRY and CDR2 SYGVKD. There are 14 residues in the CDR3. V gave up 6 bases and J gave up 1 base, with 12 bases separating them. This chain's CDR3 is CAIRRQASQETQYF. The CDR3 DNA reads TGTGCCATCAGAAGACAGGCCTCCCAAGAGACCCAGTACTTC.

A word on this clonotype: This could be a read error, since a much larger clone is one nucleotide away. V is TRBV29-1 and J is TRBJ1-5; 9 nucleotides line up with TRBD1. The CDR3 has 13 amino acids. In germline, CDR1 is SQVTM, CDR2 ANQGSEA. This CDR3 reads CGVEGTGNQPQHF. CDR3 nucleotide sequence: TGCGGCGTTGAGGGGACAGGGAATCAGCCCCAGCATTTT.

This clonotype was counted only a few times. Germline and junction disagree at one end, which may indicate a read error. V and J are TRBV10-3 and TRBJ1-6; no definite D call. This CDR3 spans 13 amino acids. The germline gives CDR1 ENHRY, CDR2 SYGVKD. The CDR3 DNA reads TGTGCCAGCAGTTACACACATAATTCACCCCTCCACTTT. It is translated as CASSYTHNSPLHF.

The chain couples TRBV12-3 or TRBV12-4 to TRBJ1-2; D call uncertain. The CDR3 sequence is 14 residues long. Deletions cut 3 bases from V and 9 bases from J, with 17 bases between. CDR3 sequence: CASSFAREVRSYTF. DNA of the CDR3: TGTGCCAGCAGTTTCGCCCGGGAAGTAAGAAGCTACACCTTC.

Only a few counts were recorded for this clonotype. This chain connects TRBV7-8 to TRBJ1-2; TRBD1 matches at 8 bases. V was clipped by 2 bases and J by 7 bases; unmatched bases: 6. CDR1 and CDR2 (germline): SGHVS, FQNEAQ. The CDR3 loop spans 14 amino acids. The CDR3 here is CASSLQGASGGYTF. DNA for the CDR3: TGTGCCAGCAGCTTACAGGGGGCTAGTGGTGGCTACACCTTC.

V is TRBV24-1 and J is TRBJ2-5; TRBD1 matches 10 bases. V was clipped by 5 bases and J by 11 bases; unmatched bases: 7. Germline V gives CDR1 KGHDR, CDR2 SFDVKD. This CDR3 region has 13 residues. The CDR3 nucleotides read TGTGCCACCAGTGTGACAGGGGGCAATGAGCAGTACTTC. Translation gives CATSVTGGNEQYF.

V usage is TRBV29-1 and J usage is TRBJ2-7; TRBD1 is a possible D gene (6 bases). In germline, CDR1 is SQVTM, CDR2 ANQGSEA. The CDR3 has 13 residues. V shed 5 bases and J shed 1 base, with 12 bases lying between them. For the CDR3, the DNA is TGCAGCGTTAATCCGACAGGATCCTACGAGCAGTACTTC. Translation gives CSVNPTGSYEQYF.

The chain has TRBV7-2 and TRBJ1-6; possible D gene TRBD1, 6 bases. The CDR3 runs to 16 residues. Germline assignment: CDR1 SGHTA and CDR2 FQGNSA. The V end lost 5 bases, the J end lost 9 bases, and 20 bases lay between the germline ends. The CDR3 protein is CASSQVSGRGASPLHF. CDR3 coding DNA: TGTGCCAGCAGCCAAGTTTCGGGCAGGGGTGCTTCACCCCTCCACTTT.

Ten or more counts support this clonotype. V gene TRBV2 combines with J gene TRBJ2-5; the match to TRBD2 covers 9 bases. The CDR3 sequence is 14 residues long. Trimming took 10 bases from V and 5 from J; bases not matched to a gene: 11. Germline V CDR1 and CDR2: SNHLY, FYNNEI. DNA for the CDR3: TGTGCCACCTCCACAGCGGGAGGTGGGGAGACCCAGTACTTC. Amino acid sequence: CATSTAGGGETQYF. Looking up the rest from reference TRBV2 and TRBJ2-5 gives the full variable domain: EPEVTQTPSHQVTQMGQEVILRCVPISNHLYFYWYRQILGQKVEFLVSFYNNEISEKSEIFDDQFSVERPDGSNFTLKIRSTKLEDSAMYFCATSTAGGGETQYFGPGTRLLVL.

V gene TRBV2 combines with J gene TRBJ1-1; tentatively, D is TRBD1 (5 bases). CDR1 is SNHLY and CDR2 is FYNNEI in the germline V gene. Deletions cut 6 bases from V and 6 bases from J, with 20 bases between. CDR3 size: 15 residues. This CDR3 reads CASRRATAGPPEAFF. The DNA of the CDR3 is TGTGCCAGCAGACGAGCGACTGCGGGACCCCCTGAAGCTTTCTTT.

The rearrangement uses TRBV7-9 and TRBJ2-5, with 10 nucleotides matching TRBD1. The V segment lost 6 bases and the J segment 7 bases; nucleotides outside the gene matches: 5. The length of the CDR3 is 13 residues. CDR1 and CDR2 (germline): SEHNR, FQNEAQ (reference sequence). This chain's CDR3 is CASRPGQGWTQYF. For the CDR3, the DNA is TGTGCCAGCAGACCGGGACAGGGGTGGACCCAGTACTTC. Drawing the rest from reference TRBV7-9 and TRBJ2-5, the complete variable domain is DTGVSQNPRHKITKRGQNVTFRCDPISEHNRLYWYRQTLGQGPEFLTYFQNEAQLEKSRLLSDRFSAERPKGSFSTLEIQRTEQGDSAMYLCASRPGQGWTQYFGPGTRLLVL.

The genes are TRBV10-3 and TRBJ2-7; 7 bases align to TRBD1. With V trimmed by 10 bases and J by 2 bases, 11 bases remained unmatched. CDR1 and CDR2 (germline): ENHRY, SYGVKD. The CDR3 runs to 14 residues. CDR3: CATHPGTATYEQYF. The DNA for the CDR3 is TGTGCCACCCACCCCGGGACAGCGACCTACGAGCAGTACTTC.

In nucleotides, the CDR3 is TGTGCCAGCAGTGCCGGGACCCTCATGAGGGACACTGAAGCTTTCTTT. Amino acids: CASSAGTLMRDTEAFF. The V gene is TRBV25-1, the J gene TRBJ1-1; D may be TRBD1 (5 bases). Deletions cut 4 bases from V and 3 bases from J, with 18 bases between. CDR3 size: 16 residues. The germline V gene encodes CDR1 MGHDK and CDR2 SYGVNS. The full variable domain, rest sourced from reference TRBV25-1 and TRBJ1-1, is EADIYQTPRYLVIGTGKKITLECSQTMGHDKMYWYQQDPGMELHLIHYSYGVNSTEKGDLSSESTVSRIRTEHFPLTLESARPSHTSQYLCASSAGTLMRDTEAFFGQGTRLTVV.

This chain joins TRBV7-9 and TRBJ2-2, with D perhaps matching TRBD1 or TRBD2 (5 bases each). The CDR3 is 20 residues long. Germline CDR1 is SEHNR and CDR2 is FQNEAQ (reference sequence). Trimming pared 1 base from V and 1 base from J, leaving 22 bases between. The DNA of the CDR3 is TGTGCCAGCAGCTTAGGATTCTTGGGACGTAGGACCCAGAACACCGGGGAGCTGTTTTTT. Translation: CASSLGFLGRRTQNTGELFF.

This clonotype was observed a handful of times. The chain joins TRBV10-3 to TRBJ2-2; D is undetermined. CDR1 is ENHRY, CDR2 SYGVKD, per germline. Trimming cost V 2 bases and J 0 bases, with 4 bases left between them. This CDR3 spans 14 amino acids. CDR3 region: CAISEPTNTGELFF. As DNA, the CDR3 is TGTGCCATCAGTGAGCCCACGAACACCGGGGAGCTGTTTTTT.

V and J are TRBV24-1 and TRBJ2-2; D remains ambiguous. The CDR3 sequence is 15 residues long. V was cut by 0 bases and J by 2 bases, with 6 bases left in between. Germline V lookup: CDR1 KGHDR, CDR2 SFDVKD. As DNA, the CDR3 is TGTGCCACCAGTGATTTGCTTGAAAACACCGGGGAGCTGTTTTTT. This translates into CATSDLLENTGELFF.

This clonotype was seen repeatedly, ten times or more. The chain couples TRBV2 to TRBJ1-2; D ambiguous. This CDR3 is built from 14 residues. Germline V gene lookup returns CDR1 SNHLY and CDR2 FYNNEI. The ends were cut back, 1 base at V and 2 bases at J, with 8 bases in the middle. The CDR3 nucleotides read TGTGCCAGCAGTGAAGAGCAGGACAACTATGGCTACACCTTC. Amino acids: CASSEEQDNYGYTF.

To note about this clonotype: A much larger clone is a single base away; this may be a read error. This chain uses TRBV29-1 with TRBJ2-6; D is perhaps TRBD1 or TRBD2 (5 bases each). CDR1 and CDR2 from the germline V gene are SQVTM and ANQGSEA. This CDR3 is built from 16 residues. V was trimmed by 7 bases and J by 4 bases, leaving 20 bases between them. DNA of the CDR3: TGCAGCGCCGAACAGAGAGGGGCAGGAGGGGCCAACGTCCTGACTTTC. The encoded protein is CSAEQRGAGGANVLTF. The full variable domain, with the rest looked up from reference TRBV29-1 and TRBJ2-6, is SAVISQKPSRDICQRGTSLTIQCQVDSQVTMMFWYRQQPGQSLTLIATANQGSEATYESGFVIDKFPISRPNLTFSTLTVSNMSPEDSSIYLCSAEQRGAGGANVLTFGAGSRLTVL.

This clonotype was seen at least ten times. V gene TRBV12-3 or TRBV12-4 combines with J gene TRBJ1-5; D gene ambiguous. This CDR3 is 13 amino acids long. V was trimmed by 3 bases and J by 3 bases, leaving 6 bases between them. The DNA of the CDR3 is TGTGCCAGCAGTTTTGCGTACAATCAGCCCCAGCATTTT. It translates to CASSFAYNQPQHF.

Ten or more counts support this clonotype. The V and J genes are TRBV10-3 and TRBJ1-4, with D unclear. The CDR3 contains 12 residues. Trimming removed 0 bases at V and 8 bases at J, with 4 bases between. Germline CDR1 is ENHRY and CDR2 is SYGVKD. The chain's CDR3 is CAISESLEKLFF. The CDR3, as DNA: TGTGCCATCAGTGAGTCGTTGGAAAAACTGTTTTTT.

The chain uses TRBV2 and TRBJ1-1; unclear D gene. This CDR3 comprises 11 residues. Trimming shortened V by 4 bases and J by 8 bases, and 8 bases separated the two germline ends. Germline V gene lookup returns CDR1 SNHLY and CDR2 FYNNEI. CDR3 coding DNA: TGTGCCAGCAGTGGGACGGACGAAGCTTTCTTT. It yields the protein CASSGTDEAFF.

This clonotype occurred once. CDR3 coding DNA: TGCAGTGCTTACCGGACAGGGTTGGGAGAGACCCAGTACTTC. Translating gives CSAYRTGLGETQYF. This rearrangement joins TRBV20-1 to TRBJ2-5, with 8 bases aligning to TRBD1. J lost 4 bases, V lost 5 bases, and 9 bases had no gene match. The germline CDR1 and CDR2 sequences are DFQATT and SNEGSKA (reference sequence). The CDR3 is 14 amino acids.

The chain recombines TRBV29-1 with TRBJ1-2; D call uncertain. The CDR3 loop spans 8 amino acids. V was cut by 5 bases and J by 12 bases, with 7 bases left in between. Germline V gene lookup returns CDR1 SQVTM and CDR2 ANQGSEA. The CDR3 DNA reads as TGCAGCGTTCGGAAGAACACCTTC. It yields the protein CSVRKNTF.

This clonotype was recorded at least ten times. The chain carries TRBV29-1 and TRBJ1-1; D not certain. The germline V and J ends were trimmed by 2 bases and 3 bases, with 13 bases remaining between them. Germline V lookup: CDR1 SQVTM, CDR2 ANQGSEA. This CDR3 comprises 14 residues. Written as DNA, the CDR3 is TGCAGCGTTGAAAACGTACACCGCTACACTGAAGCTTTCTTT. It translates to CSVENVHRYTEAFF.

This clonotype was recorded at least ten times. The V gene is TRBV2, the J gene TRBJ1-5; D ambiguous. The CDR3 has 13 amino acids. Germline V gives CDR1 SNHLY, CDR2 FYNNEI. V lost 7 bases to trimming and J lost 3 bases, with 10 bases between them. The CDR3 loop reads CASMPGANQPQHF. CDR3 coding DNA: TGTGCCAGCATGCCAGGTGCCAATCAGCCCCAGCATTTT.

DNA of the CDR3: TGTGCCAGCAGTGGTGGCTATGGCTATTCACCCCTCCACTTT. It specifies CASSGGYGYSPLHF. The chain has TRBV2 and TRBJ1-6; D remains unclear. The V end lost 4 bases, the J end lost 8 bases, and 12 bases lay between the germline ends. CDR3 length: 14 residues. Germline lookup yields CDR1 SNHLY and CDR2 FYNNEI.

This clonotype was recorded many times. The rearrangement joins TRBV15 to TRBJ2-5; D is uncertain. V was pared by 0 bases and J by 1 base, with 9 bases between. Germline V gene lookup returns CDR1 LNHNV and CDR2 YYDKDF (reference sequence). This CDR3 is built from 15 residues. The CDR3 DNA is TGTGCCACCAGCAGAGATCTCGGCAGCCAAGAGACCCAGTACTTC. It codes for CATSRDLGSQETQYF.

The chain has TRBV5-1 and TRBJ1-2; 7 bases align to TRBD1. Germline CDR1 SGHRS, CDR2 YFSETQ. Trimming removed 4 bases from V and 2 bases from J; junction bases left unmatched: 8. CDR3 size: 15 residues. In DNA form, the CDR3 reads TGCGCCAGCAGCACCGGGGGGACAGTGAACTATGGCTACACCTTC. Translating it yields CASSTGGTVNYGYTF.

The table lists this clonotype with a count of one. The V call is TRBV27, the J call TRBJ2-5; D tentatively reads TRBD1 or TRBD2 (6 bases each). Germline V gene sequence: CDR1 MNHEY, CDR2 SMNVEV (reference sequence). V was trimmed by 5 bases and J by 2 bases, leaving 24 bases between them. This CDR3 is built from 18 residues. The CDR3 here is CASSPPQEGGGGQETQYF. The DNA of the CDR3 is TGTGCCAGCAGTCCACCACAGGAGGGGGGCGGAGGTCAAGAGACCCAGTACTTC.

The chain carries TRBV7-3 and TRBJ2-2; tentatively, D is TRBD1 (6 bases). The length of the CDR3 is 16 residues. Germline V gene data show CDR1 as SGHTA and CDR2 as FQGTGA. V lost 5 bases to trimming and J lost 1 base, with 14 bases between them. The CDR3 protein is CASSPSWDKNTGELFF. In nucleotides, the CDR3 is TGTGCCAGCAGCCCCTCATGGGACAAGAACACCGGGGAGCTGTTTTTT.

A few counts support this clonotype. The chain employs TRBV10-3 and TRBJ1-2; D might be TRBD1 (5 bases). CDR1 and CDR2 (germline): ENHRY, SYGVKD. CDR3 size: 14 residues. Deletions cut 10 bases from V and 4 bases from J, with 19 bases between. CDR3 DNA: TGTGCCAGCGTATTGGACAAACAAGCCTATGGCTACACCTTC. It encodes CASVLDKQAYGYTF.